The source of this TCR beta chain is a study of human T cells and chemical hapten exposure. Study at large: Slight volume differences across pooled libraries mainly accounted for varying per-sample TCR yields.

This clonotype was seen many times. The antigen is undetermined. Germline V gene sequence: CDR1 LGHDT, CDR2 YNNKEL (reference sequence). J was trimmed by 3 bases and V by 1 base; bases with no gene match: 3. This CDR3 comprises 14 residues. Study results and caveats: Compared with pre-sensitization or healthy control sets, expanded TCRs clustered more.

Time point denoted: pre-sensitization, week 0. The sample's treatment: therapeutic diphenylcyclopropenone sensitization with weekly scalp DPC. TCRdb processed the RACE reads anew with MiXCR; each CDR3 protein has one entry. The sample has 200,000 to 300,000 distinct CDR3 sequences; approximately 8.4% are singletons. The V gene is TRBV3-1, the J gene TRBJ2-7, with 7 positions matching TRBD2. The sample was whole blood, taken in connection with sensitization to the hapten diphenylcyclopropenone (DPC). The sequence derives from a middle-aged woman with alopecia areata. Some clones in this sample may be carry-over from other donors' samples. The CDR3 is CASSQGLADYEQYF. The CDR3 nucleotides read TGTGCCAGCAGCCAAGGACTAGCAGACTACGAGCAGTACTTC.